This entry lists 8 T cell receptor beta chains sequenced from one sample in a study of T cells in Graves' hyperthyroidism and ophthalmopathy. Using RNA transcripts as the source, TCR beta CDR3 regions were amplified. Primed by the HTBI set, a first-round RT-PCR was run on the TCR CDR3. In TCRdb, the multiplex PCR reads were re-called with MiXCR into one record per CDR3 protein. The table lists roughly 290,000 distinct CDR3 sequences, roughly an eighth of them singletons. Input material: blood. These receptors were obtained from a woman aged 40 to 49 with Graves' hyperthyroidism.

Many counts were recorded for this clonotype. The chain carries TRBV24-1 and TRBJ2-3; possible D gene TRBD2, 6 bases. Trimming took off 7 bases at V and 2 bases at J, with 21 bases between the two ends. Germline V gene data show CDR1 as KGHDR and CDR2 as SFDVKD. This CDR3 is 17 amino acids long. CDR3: CATRLRAVAVHTDTQYF. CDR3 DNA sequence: TGTGCCACCAGGTTGAGGGCAGTAGCGGTTCACACAGATACGCAGTATTTT.

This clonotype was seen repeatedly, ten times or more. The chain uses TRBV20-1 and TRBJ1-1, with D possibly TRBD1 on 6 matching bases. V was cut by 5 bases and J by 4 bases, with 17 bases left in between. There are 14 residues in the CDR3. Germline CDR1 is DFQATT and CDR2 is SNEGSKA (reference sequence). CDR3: CSAGGQGFRTEAFF. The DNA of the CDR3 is TGCAGTGCTGGGGGGCAGGGGTTTCGCACTGAAGCTTTCTTT.

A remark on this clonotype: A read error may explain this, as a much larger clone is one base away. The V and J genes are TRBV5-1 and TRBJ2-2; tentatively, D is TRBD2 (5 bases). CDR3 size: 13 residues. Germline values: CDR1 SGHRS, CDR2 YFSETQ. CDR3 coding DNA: TGCGCCAGCAGCTTGGCAACAGTCGGGGTGCTGTTTTTT. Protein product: CASSLATVGVLFF.

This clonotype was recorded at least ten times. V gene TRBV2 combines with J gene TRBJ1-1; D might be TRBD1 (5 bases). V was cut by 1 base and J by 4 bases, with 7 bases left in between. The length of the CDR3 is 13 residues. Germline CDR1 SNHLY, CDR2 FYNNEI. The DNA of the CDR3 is TGTGCCAGCAGTGAAGGGGACGGCACTGAAGCTTTCTTT. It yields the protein CASSEGDGTEAFF.

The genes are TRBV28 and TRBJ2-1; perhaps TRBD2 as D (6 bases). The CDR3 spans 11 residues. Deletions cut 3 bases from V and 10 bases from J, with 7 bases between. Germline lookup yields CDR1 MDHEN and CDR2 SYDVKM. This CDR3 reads CASSFLAEQFF. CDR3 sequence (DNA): TGTGCCAGCAGTTTCCTAGCGGAGCAGTTCTTC. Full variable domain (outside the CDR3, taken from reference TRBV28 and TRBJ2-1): DVKVTQSSRYLVKRTGEKVFLECVQDMDHENMFWYRQDPGLGLRLIYFSYDVKMKEKGDIPEGYSVSREKKERFSLILESASTNQTSMYLCASSFLAEQFFGPGTRLTVL.

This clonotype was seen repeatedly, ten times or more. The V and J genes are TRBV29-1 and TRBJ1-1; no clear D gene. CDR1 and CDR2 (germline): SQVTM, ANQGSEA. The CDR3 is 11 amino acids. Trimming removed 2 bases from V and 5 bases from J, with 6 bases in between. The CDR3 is CSVEHTTEAFF. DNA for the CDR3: TGCAGCGTTGAACACACGACTGAAGCTTTCTTT.

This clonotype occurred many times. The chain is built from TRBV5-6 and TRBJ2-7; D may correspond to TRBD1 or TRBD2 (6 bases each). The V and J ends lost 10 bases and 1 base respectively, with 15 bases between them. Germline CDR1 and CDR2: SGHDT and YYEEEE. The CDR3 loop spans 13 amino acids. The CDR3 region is CASARGRSYEQYF. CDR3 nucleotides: TGTGCCTCCGCCCGGGGGCGATCCTACGAGCAGTACTTC.

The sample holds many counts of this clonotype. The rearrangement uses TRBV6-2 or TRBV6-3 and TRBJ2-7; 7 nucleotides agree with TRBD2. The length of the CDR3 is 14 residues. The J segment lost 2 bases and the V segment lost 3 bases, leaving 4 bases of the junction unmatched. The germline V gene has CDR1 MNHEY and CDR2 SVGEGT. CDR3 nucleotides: TGTGCCAGCAGTTATCTAGCGGATCCCTACGAGCAGTACTTC. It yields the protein CASSYLADPYEQYF.